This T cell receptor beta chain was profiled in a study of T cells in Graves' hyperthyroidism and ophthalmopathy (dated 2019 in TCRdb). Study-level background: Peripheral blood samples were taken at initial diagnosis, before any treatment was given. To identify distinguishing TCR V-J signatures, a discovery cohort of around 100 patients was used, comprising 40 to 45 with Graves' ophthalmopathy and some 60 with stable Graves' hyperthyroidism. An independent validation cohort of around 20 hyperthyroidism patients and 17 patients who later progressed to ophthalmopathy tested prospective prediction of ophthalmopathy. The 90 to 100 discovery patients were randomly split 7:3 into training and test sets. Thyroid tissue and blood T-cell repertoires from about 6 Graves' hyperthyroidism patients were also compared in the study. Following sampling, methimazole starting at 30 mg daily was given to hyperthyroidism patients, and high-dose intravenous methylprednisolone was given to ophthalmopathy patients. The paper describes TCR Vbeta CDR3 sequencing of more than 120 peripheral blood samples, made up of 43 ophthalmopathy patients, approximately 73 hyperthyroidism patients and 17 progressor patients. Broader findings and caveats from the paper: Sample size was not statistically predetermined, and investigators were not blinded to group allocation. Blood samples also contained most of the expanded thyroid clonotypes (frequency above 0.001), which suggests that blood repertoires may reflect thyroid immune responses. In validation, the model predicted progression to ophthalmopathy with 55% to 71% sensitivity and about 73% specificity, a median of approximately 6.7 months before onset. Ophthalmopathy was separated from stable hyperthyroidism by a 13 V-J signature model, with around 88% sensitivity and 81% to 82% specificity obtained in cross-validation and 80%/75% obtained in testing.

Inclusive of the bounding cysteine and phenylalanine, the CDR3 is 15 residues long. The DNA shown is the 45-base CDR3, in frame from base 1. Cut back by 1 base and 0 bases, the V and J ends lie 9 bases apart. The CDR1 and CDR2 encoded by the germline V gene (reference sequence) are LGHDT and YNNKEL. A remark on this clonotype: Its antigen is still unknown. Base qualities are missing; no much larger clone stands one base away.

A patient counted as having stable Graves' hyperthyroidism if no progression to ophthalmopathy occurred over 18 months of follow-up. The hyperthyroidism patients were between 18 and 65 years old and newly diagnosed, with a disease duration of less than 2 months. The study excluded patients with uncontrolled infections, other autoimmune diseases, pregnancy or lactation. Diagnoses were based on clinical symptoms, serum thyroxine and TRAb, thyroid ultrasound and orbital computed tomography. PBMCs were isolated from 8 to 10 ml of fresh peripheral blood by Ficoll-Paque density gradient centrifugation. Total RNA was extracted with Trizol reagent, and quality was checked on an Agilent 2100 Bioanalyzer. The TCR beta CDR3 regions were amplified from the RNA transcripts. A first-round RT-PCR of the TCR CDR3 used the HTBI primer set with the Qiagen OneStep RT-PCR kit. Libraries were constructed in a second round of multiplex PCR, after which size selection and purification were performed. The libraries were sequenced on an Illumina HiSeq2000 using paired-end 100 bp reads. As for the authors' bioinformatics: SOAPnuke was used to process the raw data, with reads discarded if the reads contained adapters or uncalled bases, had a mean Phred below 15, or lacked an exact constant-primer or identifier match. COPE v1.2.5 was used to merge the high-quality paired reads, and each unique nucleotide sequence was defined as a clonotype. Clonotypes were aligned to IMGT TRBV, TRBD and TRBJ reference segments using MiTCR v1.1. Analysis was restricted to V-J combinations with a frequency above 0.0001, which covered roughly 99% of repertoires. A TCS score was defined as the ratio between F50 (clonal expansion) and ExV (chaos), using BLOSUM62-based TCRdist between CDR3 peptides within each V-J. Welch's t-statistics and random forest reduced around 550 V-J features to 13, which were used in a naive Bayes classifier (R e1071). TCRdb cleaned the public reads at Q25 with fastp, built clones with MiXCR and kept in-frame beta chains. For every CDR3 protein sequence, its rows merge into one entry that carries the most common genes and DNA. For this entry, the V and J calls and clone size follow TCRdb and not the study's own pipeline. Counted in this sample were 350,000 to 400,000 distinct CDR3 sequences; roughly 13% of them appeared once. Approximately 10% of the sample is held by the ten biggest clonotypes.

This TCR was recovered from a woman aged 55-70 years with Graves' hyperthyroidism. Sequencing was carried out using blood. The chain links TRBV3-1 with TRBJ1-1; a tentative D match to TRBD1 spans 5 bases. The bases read TGTGCCAGCAGCCAAGGGGACCGCTTGAACACTGAAGCTTTCTTT. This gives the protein CASSQGDRLNTEAFF.